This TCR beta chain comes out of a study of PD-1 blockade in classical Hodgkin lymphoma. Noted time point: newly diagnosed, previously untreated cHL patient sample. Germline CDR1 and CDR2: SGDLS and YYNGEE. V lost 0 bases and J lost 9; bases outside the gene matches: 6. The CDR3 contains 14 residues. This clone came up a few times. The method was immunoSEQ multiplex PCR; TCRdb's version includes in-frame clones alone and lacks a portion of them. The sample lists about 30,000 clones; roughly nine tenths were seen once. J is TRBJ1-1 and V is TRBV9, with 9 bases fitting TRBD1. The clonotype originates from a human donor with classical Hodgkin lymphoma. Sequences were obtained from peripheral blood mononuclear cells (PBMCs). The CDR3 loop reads CASSVAGQGNKAFF. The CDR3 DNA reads TGTGCCAGCAGCGTAGCGGGACAGGGTAATAAAGCTTTCTTT.